This T cell receptor (beta chain) was recorded in a study of blood T cell repertoires in COVID-19. Study-wide background: From T cells, B-cell-depleted T cells, or PBMCs came the material, which was cDNA or gDNA.

The authors' processing: Reference gene primer amplification yielded estimated nucleated cell counts. Profiled with immunoSEQ multiplex PCR; TCRdb holds only in-frame clones, not every one. The V and J calls and clone size are taken from that table; D and trimming were inferred from the DNA. The profile shows 130,000 to 150,000 clones, about 87% of them singletons. This CDR3 region has 13 residues. Looked up from germline, CDR1 is ENHRY and CDR2 is SYGVKD. V shed 7 bases and J 3 bases; nucleotides not matched to a gene: 5. This chain joins TRBV10-3 and TRBJ2-7, with 8 bases fitting TRBD2. This clonotype was obtained from a woman in her 40s with acute or convalescent COVID-19. Specimen: peripheral blood. In DNA, the CDR3 is TGTGCCATCACTCAGCTAGCGGGCTACGAGCAGTACTTC. This encodes CAITQLAGYEQYF.